This T cell receptor (beta chain) comes out of a study of Graves' ophthalmopathy and Graves' hyperthyroidism. Patients were excluded if they had other autoimmune diseases or uncontrolled infections, and likewise if pregnancy or lactation applied. Orbital computed tomography and thyroid ultrasound, along with TRAb, serum thyroxine and clinical symptoms, underpinned diagnosis. V trimming: 4 bases; J trimming: 7 bases; junction bases outside the gene matches: 9. CDR1 DFQATT and CDR2 SNEGSKA come from the germline V gene (reference sequence). The CDR3 covers 14 residues. Investigators amplified TCR beta CDR3 regions from RNA transcripts. Second-round multiplex PCR came after a first-round RT-PCR that employed HTBI primers. TCRdb processed the multiplex PCR reads anew with MiXCR; each CDR3 protein has one entry. The top ten clones hold 11% of a sample with some 1.1 million distinct CDR3 sequences, about 36% of them seen once.

The chain employs TRBV20-1 and TRBJ1-5; 8 nucleotides line up with TRBD1. Sequencing input: peripheral blood or thyroid tissue (not recorded which). The receptor was derived from an adult man with Graves' hyperthyroidism. The CDR3 here is CSATLDRGGQPQHF. The CDR3 bases are TGCAGTGCTACTCTAGACAGGGGAGGCCAGCCCCAGCATTTT.